Detailed here is one T cell receptor beta chain. The data were produced by immunoSEQ multiplex PCR, yet TCRdb's version contains in-frame clones alone and is incomplete. The table has more than 10,000 clones, around 80% seen once; the top ten hold about 25%. Each of the patients experienced relapse following autologous stem cell transplantation, and their brentuximab vedotin exposure differed. This entry belongs to a study of PD-1 blockade in classical Hodgkin lymphoma. The V gene's germline CDR1 is SEHNR and CDR2 FQNEAQ (reference sequence). V lost 5 bases, J lost 0 bases, and 0 bases stayed unmatched. This CDR3 spans 14 amino acids.

Sequences were derived from peripheral blood mononuclear cells (PBMCs), sampled at baseline. This clonotype originated in a human donor with classical Hodgkin lymphoma. The V call is TRBV7-9, the J call TRBJ2-1; 8 nucleotides match TRBD2. The DNA of the CDR3 is TGTGCCAGCAGCAGCGGGAGCTCCTACAATGAGCAGTTCTTC. This codes for CASSSGSSYNEQFF.